These 4 T cell receptor beta chains were sequenced from one sample in a study of identifying expanded T cells in peripheral blood. Method: immunoSEQ multiplex PCR; TCRdb's copy keeps in-frame clones and lacks some. Of roughly 100,000 clones listed, 70% to 90% are singletons. The sequencing input was blood. These receptors were taken from a person aged 18-69 years in good health.

The rearrangement joins TRBV6-1 to TRBJ1-1, with a tentative D call TRBD1 (5 bases). V was shortened by 8 bases and J by 4 bases, with 20 bases between the two germline ends. CDR3 length: 15 amino acids. Germline values: CDR1 MNHNS, CDR2 SASEGT. CDR3 DNA: TGTGCCAGCCCCCCAGGGAAGACATCGACCACTGAAGCTTTCTTT. It specifies CASPPGKTSTTEAFF.

This clone was counted a few times. V gene TRBV5-1 combines with J gene TRBJ1-5; 7 bases align to TRBD1. The length of the CDR3 is 14 residues. The junction had 3 bases not matched to a gene; V was cut back by 2 bases and J by 4 bases. Germline-derived CDR1 and CDR2 are SGHRS and YFSETQ. The CDR3 DNA follows: TGCGCCAGCAGCTTAGGGGACAGAAATCAGCCCCAGCATTTT. It is translated as CASSLGDRNQPQHF.

This clone was detected once. The chain uses TRBV30 and TRBJ1-6; D unresolved. The germline V gene encodes CDR1 GTSNPN and CDR2 SVGIG (reference sequence). With 5 bases removed from V and 5 bases from J, the gap between germline ends came to 10 bases. The CDR3 covers 13 residues. In nucleotides, the CDR3 is TGTGCCTGGGAAGGACGGAATAATTCACCCCTCCACTTT. Translating gives CAWEGRNNSPLHF.

This clone is a singleton in its sample. This chain connects TRBV10-1 to TRBJ2-1; no clear D gene. The CDR3 has 14 residues. Germline values: CDR1 WNHNN, CDR2 SYGVQD (reference sequence). V lost 3 bases to trimming and J lost 8 bases, with 14 bases between them. CDR3 protein: CASSDSPGTDEQFF. CDR3 coding DNA: TGCGCCAGCAGTGATTCCCCGGGTACCGATGAGCAGTTCTTC.